The sample holds a few counts of the clone carrying this T cell receptor (beta chain). Its antigen is still unknown. Specimens retained about 0.95-11 million cryopreserved PBMC preceding DNA extraction. This record belongs to a study of long-term antiretroviral therapy in people with HIV. About the research overall: Initial samples were collected about a decade before the 2015 immediate-ART recommendation.

Study results and caveats: Across all time points, the repertoire was dominated by clones that expanded before ART.

The CDR3 runs to 15 residues. V lost 3 bases to trimming and J lost 4 bases; unmatched junction nucleotides: 8. In germline, CDR1 is SGDLS, CDR2 YYNGEE. An immunoSEQ assay, version v3.0, was performed at survey level. Clones were sequenced by immunoSEQ multiplex PCR, and TCRdb holds only the in-frame ones, with some missing. The sample includes 15,000 to 20,000 clones, roughly four fifths of them seen just once. Sequencing was performed on unsorted PBMCs, taken just before starting antiretroviral therapy. This receptor was taken from a man aged 35 to 55 with HIV. The rearrangement joins TRBV9 to TRBJ1-2, with 8 bases that match TRBD1. CDR3 sequence: CASSARTGPLYGYTF. The CDR3 DNA follows: TGTGCCAGCAGCGCACGGACAGGGCCCCTCTATGGCTACACCTTC.